This entry concerns a single T cell receptor (beta chain). Its antigen is currently unknown. All of the isolated RNA was reverse transcribed, so expressed TCRB transcripts were sequenced. Samples of naive, central memory and regulatory T cells yielded a mean of around 3.4 million reads. Profiled with immunoSEQ multiplex PCR; TCRdb holds only in-frame clones, not every one. The sample records some 660,000 clones, over 12% being singletons. This entry is derived from a study of beta chain features in type 1 diabetes. V was trimmed by 1 base and J by 2 bases, leaving 12 bases between them. The germline gives CDR1 SQVTM, CDR2 ANQGSEA. The CDR3 is 15 residues long. General study results and limits: Whatever favoring of shorter templates PCR might show would apply equally to patients and controls. When Type 1 diabetes patients were examined, their TCRB CDR3s proved moderately but significantly shorter in all four CD4+ subsets. Healthy donors had naive, central memory and Treg TCRB repertoires that appeared less similar than those seen among patients.

The receptor was isolated from a man aged 18 to 29 with type 1 diabetes. V gene TRBV29-1 combines with J gene TRBJ1-5; weak D call: TRBD1 (6 bases). Sequenced sample: naive CD4+ T cells from blood. The CDR3 loop reads CSVEVGGVGNQPQHF. The CDR3 nucleotides are TGCAGCGTTGAAGTAGGGGGGGTAGGCAATCAGCCCCAGCATTTT.